This TCR beta chain was captured by sequencing in a study of T cell responses to AZD1222 COVID-19 vaccine. Background on the study: Pooling was applied to second doses at about 4 or about 12 weeks.

Trimming removed 2 bases from V and 0 bases from J, with 8 bases in between. The V gene's germline CDR1 is SNHLY and CDR2 FYNNEI. The CDR3 spans 15 residues. The study's findings and limits: Most donors were white British, females outnumbered males, and clonal diversity was possibly underestimated.

Assay used: immunoSEQ multiplex PCR; TCRdb lists only in-frame clones, some missing. This sample has around 94,000 clones, with 70% to 90% found just once. On this clone itself: What it recognizes is unknown.

The receptor was isolated from an adult in good health. The chain couples TRBV2 to TRBJ2-1; perhaps TRBD2 as D (5 bases). Sequencing was performed on peripheral blood, taken on day 0 of AZD1222 vaccination. The CDR3 nucleotides are TGTGCCAGCAGTGAACCTAGCCCCTCCTACAATGAGCAGTTCTTC. Translating gives CASSEPSPSYNEQFF.